Shown below are 16 T cell receptor beta chains from a single sample sequenced in a study of CD8+CD57+ T cells in acquired aplastic anemia. All sequencing subjects had displayed CD8+CD57+ cell expansion on flow cytometry. Genomic DNA, serving as template, underwent TCR beta VDJ and CDR3 profiling. TCRdb reprocessed the reads with MiXCR, giving one entry per CDR3 protein. The repertoire includes 200,000 or so distinct CDR3 sequences, under 50% of them detected once, and 15% to 20% sits in the top ten. The sequenced material came from sorted CD4+, CD8+, or CD8+CD57+ T cells (not recorded which) from PBMCs. The receptors shown here come from a human donor with aplastic anemia.

This clonotype was seen many times. This chain links TRBV5-1 with TRBJ1-2, with 8 positions matching TRBD1. V lost 0 bases and J lost 2; bases outside the gene matches: 3. The CDR3 loop spans 15 amino acids. Per the germline V gene, CDR1 is SGHRS and CDR2 is YFSETQ. CDR3 nucleotides: TGCGCCAGCAGCTTGGCAGGGACAGGAAACTATGGCTACACCTTC. Amino acids: CASSLAGTGNYGYTF.

This clonotype came up once. The chain combines TRBV7-6 with TRBJ2-5; TRBD1 is a possible D gene (6 bases). This CDR3 contains 14 residues. Per the germline V gene, CDR1 is SGHVS and CDR2 is FNYEAQ. V lost 6 bases to trimming and J lost 4 bases, with 15 bases between them. The CDR3 protein is CASSYSRGLETQYF. CDR3 DNA: TGTGCCAGCAGTTACTCGAGGGGGTTAGAGACCCAGTACTTC.

This clonotype was picked up many times. This chain links TRBV12-3 or TRBV12-4 with TRBJ2-6; TRBD1 might be the D (5 bases). This CDR3 has 15 amino acids. V shed 5 bases and J shed 0 bases, with 8 bases lying between them. The CDR3 nucleotides are TGTGCCAGCAGTCTCAGGGACTCTGGGGCCAACGTCCTGACTTTC. Its translation is CASSLRDSGANVLTF.

This clonotype was seen at least ten times. The chain has TRBV2 and TRBJ1-3, with a possible D match to TRBD1 (6 bases). The CDR3 covers 15 residues. Germline values: CDR1 SNHLY, CDR2 FYNNEI. Trimming removed 8 bases from V and 6 bases from J, with 20 bases in between. This chain's CDR3 is CASGSSWTAQNTIYF. The CDR3 nucleotides read TGTGCCAGCGGGAGCTCCTGGACAGCCCAAAACACCATATATTTT.

Many counts were recorded for this clonotype. The genes are TRBV20-1 and TRBJ1-5; unclear D gene. The CDR3 is 12 residues long. Germline CDR1 DFQATT, CDR2 SNEGSKA (reference sequence). Trimming took 3 bases from V and 2 from J, leaving 5 bases between them. CDR3 in DNA: TGCAGTGCTAGGGGAGGCAATCAGCCCCAGCATTTT. Its protein is CSARGGNQPQHF.

V gene TRBV5-1 combines with J gene TRBJ2-5; 9 nucleotides match TRBD1. The CDR3 length is 19 residues. V lost 0 bases to trimming and J lost 3 bases; unmatched junction nucleotides: 15. CDR1 is SGHRS and CDR2 is YFSETQ in the germline V gene. The CDR3 protein is CASSLAPKDLWDREETQYF. The CDR3 DNA is TGCGCCAGCAGCTTGGCTCCCAAAGACTTATGGGACAGGGAAGAGACCCAGTACTTC.

This clonotype was observed at least ten times. The chain joins TRBV5-1 to TRBJ2-3; 8 nucleotides line up with TRBD1. The CDR3 spans 16 residues. With V trimmed by 4 bases and J by 1 base, 8 bases remained unmatched. Germline V gives CDR1 SGHRS, CDR2 YFSETQ. For the CDR3, the DNA is TGCGCCAGCAGCATGGGACAGGCCACGGGCACAGATACGCAGTATTTT. The encoded protein is CASSMGQATGTDTQYF.

The chain carries TRBV7-3 and TRBJ2-3; 9 positions agree with TRBD1. The J segment lost 2 bases and the V segment lost 4 bases, leaving 7 bases of the junction unmatched. Germline V lookup: CDR1 SGHTA, CDR2 FQGTGA. There are 16 residues in the CDR3. CDR3 DNA sequence: TGTGCCAGCAGCTCGAGACAGGGGGGGAACACAGATACGCAGTATTTT. As protein: CASSSRQGGNTDTQYF.

The chain links TRBV7-9 to TRBJ2-2; TRBD1 matches 7 bases. The length of the CDR3 is 16 residues. Germline V gene sequence: CDR1 SEHNR, CDR2 FQNEAQ (reference sequence). V lost 4 bases, J lost 1 base, and 6 bases stayed unmatched. As DNA, the CDR3 is TGTGCCAGCAGCTCTAAGCGACAGGGGAACACCGGGGAGCTGTTTTTT. Translated, it gives CASSSKRQGNTGELFF.

This clonotype was picked up a small number of times. It may be a read error: a sequence one base away is much more abundant. The chain joins TRBV2 to TRBJ2-5, with 7 nucleotides matching TRBD2. With V trimmed by 5 bases and J by 5 bases, 11 bases remained unmatched. The germline gives CDR1 SNHLY, CDR2 FYNNEI. The CDR3 sequence is 15 residues long. The CDR3: CASSSPASGGETQYF. In DNA form, the CDR3 reads TGTGCCAGCAGTAGTCCTGCTAGCGGCGGGGAGACCCAGTACTTC.

Details on this clonotype: A much bigger clone sits one base away, suggesting this may be a read error. The J gene is TRBJ2-3, the V gene TRBV6-1; 8 nucleotides align to TRBD1. Germline V lookup: CDR1 MNHNS, CDR2 SASEGT. The CDR3 consists of 16 residues. The CDR3 is CASSEASRGPTDAQYF. DNA for the CDR3: TGTGCCAGCAGTGAAGCGTCCAGGGGGCCCACAGATGCGCAGTATTTT.

The genes are TRBV12-3 or TRBV12-4 and TRBJ2-7; 9 positions agree with TRBD2. The CDR3 is 15 residues long. J lost 5 bases, V lost 2 bases, and 7 bases had no gene match. CDR3 DNA sequence: TGTGCCAGCAGTTTAACAGGCCTAGCGGGGAACGAGCAGTACTTC. It specifies CASSLTGLAGNEQYF.

The J gene is TRBJ2-1, the V gene TRBV4-1, with 11 nucleotides matching TRBD2. CDR1 and CDR2 (germline): MGHRA, YSYEKL. After removal of 2 bases from V and 8 bases from J, the junction contained 11 bases not matched to a gene. The CDR3 is 17 residues long. CDR3 in DNA: TGCGCCAGCAGCCAAAGTCCCGGGACTAGCGGAAGCTATGAGCAGTTCTTC. Its translation is CASSQSPGTSGSYEQFF.

This clonotype was detected ten times or more. The J gene is TRBJ1-3, the V gene TRBV2; D unclear. The CDR3 contains 17 residues. Germline V gene lookup returns CDR1 SNHLY and CDR2 FYNNEI. The germline V and J ends were trimmed by 6 bases and 0 bases, with 18 bases remaining between them. In DNA form, the CDR3 reads TGTGCCAGCAGCCGCAGCCCCCAGGCGAACTCTGGAAACACCATATATTTT. This encodes CASSRSPQANSGNTIYF.

This clonotype came up a few times. The chain uses TRBV2 and TRBJ2-7, with D perhaps matching TRBD2 (6 bases). Trimming removed 2 bases at V and 1 base at J, with 9 bases between. Per the germline V gene, CDR1 is SNHLY and CDR2 is FYNNEI. The CDR3 length is 14 residues. The CDR3 DNA is TGTGCCAGCAGTGAAAGGGGAGGATCCTACGAGCAGTACTTC. Amino acids: CASSERGGSYEQYF.

This clonotype has at least ten counts. The gene calls are TRBV29-1 and TRBJ2-7; maybe TRBD2 (6 bases). Trimming stripped 4 bases from V and 2 bases from J, with 9 bases between. This CDR3 region has 12 residues. Germline V lookup: CDR1 SQVTM, CDR2 ANQGSEA. The CDR3 bases are TGCAGCGTTGGGGGGGAAACCTACGAGCAGTACTTC. This sequence encodes CSVGGETYEQYF.